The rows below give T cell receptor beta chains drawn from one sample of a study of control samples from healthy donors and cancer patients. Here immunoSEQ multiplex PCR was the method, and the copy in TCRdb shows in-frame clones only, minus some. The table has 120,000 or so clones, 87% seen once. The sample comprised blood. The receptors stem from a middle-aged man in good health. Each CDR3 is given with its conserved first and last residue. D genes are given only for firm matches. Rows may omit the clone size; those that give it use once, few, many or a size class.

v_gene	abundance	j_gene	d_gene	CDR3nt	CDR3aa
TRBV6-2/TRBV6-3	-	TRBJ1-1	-	TGTGCCAGCAGTTTTCGACAGCTGAACACTGAAGCTTTCTTT	CASSFRQLNTEAFF
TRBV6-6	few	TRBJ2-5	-	TGTGCCAGCAGTTACGGGTGGATGGAGACCCAGTACTTC	CASSYGWMETQYF
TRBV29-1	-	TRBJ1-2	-	TGCAGCGTTGAAGGGGGTGGGGCAGGGTCTTACTATGGCTACACCTTC	CSVEGGGAGSYYGYTF
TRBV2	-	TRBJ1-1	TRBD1	TGTGCCAGCACTAGGGACAGGGGACAGAGTACTGAAGCTTTCTTT	CASTRDRGQSTEAFF
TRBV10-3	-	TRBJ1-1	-	TGTGCCACCGGCCCAGATCGGGGCACTGAAGCTTTCTTT	CATGPDRGTEAFF
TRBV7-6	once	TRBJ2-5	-	TGTGCCAGCAGCTTAAACGTGGGAGAGACCCAGTACTTC	CASSLNVGETQYF
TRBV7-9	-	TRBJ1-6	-	TGTGCCAGCAGTCGGGGAGGAAATTCACCCCTCCACTTT	CASSRGGNSPLHF
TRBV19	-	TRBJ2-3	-	TGTGCCAGTAGTTTCCGGGGGGCGGCGGATACGCAGTATTTT	CASSFRGAADTQYF
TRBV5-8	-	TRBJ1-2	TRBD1	TGTGCCAGCAGCTCGCCGGGGACAGGGCGCCTCGGCTACACCTTC	CASSSPGTGRLGYTF
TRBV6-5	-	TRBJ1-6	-	TGTGCCAGCAGTTACTCGGGGGGGGAATCACCCCTCCACTTT	CASSYSGGESPLHF
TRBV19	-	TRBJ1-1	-	TGTGCCAGTAGTTGGTTACAGAACACTGAAGCTTTCTTT	CASSWLQNTEAFF
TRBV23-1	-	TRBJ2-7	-	TGCGCCAGCAGTCAATCTGGGGGCTTCTCCTACGAGCAGTACTTC	CASSQSGGFSYEQYF
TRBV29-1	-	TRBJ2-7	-	TGCAGCGTTTTAACCGGGGCCGAGCAGTACTTC	CSVLTGAEQYF
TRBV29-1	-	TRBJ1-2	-	TGCAGCGTTGAGGTCTATGGCTACACCTTC	CSVEVYGYTF